This T cell receptor (beta chain) originates from a study of blood T cells in healthy people across ages (dated by TCRdb to between 2014 and 2017). Some background on the complete study: In model experiments, template switching captured roughly one uniquely barcoded TCR beta cDNA molecule for every two T cells. Two additional independent replicas of 1 million unique cDNA reads from the same blood draw were analyzed for two donors (one aged 18 to 30 and one aged 80 or older). Using deep sequencing normalized with unique cDNA molecular identifiers, the study measured how TCR beta repertoire diversity changes with age. Four age groups were formed from the donors: young (average approximately 15 years), middle-aged (approximately 40), aged (roughly 56) and long-lived (more than 75). Here is what the overall study found, with its caveats: Estimates of total diversity from one million sequenced T cells were regarded as lower bounds and underestimates. Compared with the aged group, the long-lived group had more naive CD4+ T cells, fewer expanded clones and increased TCR diversity, a pattern suggesting age selection. As age increased, observed TCR beta diversity per million T cells dropped in a roughly linear way, and a significant reduction was already evident by age 40. Because the CMV infection status of the donors was unknown, age-related changes in expanded clonotypes may potentially have been confounded. A strong correlation was found between observed TCR beta diversity and the percentage of naive T cells measured by flow cytometry. Since profiling was done on bulk unsorted PBMCs, naive and antigen-experienced compartments could not be conclusively compared.

The CDR3, cysteine through phenylalanine, is 12 amino acids long. The read is trimmed to its CDR3 DNA, 36 bases read in frame from base 1. CDR1 SQVTM and CDR2 ANQGSEA were looked up in the germline V gene. V sheds 4 bases and J sheds 3 bases, leaving 10 bases between their ends. The library relied on 5' RACE. The sequencing machine was an Illumina HiSeq 2500. The second PCR ran for about 6 to 11 cycles and used a J-beta primer mix along with a sample-barcoded 5' primer. A template-switch 5' adaptor carrying 12 random nucleotides introduced a unique molecular identifier onto each TCR beta cDNA molecule. At least 2.5 million CDR3-containing paired-end reads were obtained from each sample. The Mint cDNA synthesis kit, primed by a TRBC-specific oligonucleotide, was used to synthesize first-strand cDNA from all RNA. After uracil-DNA glycosylase treatment, a first 18-cycle PCR used universal primers M1SS and BC2_uni_R on all cDNA. The authors processed their data as follows. Each sample was normalized by randomly selecting 1 million high-quality reads, each carrying a distinct molecular identifier. Instead of being binned into consensus sequences, reads that shared molecular identifiers were thrown out. MiTCR, set to a Q25 quality threshold and the strictest error-elimination algorithm, was used for CDR3 identification, clonotype clustering and error correction. A nonparametric unseen species model with Euler transformation was used to estimate a lower bound on total TCR beta diversity. Clones were called with MiXCR by TCRdb after fastp trimmed the public reads at Q25, and only in-frame beta chains were retained. One record per CDR3 amino acid sequence lists the most common genes and DNA. It is TCRdb's table, rather than the study itself, that gives the V and J calls and clone size. Within this sample are under 1,100,000 distinct CDR3 sequences, with under 30% of them counted one time only. The ten most abundant clones make up approximately 0.75% of the sample.

As to this clonotype: The clone's antigen remains unknown. No clone much larger than this one lies a single base away; base qualities are absent.

Donors were 39 systemically healthy Caucasian individuals from Russia aged roughly 6 to 100 years. Around 9.8 milliliters of peripheral blood were collected from each donor into EDTA-treated Vacutainer tubes. Ficoll-Paque density-gradient centrifugation was used to isolate PBMCs, with at least 6.5 million per sample. Total RNA, at least 5 micrograms per sample, was extracted from PBMCs with Trizol reagent. The percentages of naive CD45RAhigh/CD27high T cells were determined by flow cytometry on a PBMC aliquot from every donor. The sample also formed part of further work on T cells of mothers and their children. From that second study: Nine systemically healthy Caucasian individuals served as donors, namely three mothers together with their six children. cDNA synthesis used all of the extracted RNA, with 1.5 ug of RNA in each 15 ul reaction. In the second PCR, the M1S primer introduced both the sample barcodes and 2-4 random nucleotides. Over 10 million TCR beta CDR3 reads came from each mother, compared with 2.5 million to 3.5 million reads from each child. Thymic selection shapes the output of TCR recombination in a similar way in related and unrelated pairs, and inherited differences have a minor effect. Normalized repertoire overlap was always found to be slightly, but never significantly, higher in related mother-child pairs than in unrelated mother-child pairs. No persistent microchimeric T cell clones were found, with a detection sensitivity of roughly 99 clones per million clonotypes. The study used deep NGS to compare TCR beta repertoires of mothers and children, seeking features distinguishing related mother-child pairs from unrelated individuals. Mothers averaged roughly 40 +/- 4 years of age and children averaged around 10 +/- 4 years. After adapter ligation was performed with NEBNext reagents, the libraries were sequenced on an Illumina HiSeq 2000 with 100+100 nt paired-end reads. To prevent cross-contamination, the mother and child libraries were prepared one month apart and sequenced in separate runs. For each donor, somewhere between roughly 450,000 and 2,000,000 distinct TCR beta clonotypes were identified. Naive TCR beta clonotypes were estimated from low-frequency clonotypes matched to each donor's FACS-determined naive share, without sorting.

The sample was blood. This sequence uses TRBV29-1 and TRBJ2-7; a confident D gene designation cannot be given. The receptor's source is a girl aged 2 to 9 in good health. The encoded CDR3 is CSVGLTVYEQYF. In nucleotide form, the sequence is TGCAGCGTTGGACTCACCGTCTACGAGCAGTACTTC.